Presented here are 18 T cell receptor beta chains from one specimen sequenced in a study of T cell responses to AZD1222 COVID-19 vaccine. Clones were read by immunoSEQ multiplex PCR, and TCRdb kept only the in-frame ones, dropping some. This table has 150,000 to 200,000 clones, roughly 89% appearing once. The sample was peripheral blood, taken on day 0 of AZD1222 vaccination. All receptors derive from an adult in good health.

The DNA of the CDR3 is TGTGCCAGCAGCCAAGCAGGGGGCGGAGATACGCAGTATTTT. Protein: CASSQAGGGDTQYF. The rearrangement joins TRBV3-1 (or the pseudogene TRBV3-2) to TRBJ2-3; 8 bases agree with TRBD1. With 1 base clipped from V and 5 bases from J, the junction kept 2 bases outside the gene matches. This CDR3 is 14 amino acids long. Germline CDR1 and CDR2: LGHDT and YNNKEL (reference sequence).

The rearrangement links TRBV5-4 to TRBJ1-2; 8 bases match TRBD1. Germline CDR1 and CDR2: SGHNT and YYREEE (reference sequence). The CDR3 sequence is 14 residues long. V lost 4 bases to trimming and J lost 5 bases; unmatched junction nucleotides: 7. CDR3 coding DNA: TGTGCCAGCAGCGCCCAGACAGGGGCGTATGGCTACACCTTC. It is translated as CASSAQTGAYGYTF.

CDR3 nucleotides: TGTGCCTGGAGTAAGGGGCCAAAAGCTTTCTTT. Its protein product is CAWSKGPKAFF. The V call is TRBV30, the J call TRBJ1-1, with D tentatively TRBD1 (5 bases). This CDR3 spans 11 amino acids. Between the trimmed V and J ends, which lost 2 bases and 9 bases, there was a span of 10 bases. Germline assignment: CDR1 GTSNPN and CDR2 SVGIG (reference sequence).

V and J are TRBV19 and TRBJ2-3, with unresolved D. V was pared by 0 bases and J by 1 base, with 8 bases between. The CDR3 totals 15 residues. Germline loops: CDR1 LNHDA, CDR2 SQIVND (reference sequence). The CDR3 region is CASSIEGWGTDTQYF. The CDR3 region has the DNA TGTGCCAGTAGTATAGAGGGATGGGGCACAGATACGCAGTATTTT.

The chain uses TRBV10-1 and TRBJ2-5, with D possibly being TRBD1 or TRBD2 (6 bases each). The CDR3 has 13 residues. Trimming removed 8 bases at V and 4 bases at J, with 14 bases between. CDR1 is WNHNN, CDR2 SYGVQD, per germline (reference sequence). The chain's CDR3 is CASAGQIGETQYF. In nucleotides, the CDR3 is TGCGCCAGCGCGGGACAAATTGGAGAGACCCAGTACTTC.

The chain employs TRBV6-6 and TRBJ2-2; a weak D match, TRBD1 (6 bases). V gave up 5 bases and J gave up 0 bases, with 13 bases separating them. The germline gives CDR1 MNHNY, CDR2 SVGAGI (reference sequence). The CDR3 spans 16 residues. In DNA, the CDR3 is TGTGCCAGCAGTCAACAGGGCAGCTCGAACACCGGGGAGCTGTTTTTT. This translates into CASSQQGSSNTGELFF.

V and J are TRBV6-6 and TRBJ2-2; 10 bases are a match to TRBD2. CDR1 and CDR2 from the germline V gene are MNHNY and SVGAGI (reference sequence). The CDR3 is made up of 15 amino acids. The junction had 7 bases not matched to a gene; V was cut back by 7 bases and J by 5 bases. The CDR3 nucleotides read TGTGCCAGCACCCAACTAGCGGGGTCGACCGGGGAGCTGTTTTTT. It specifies CASTQLAGSTGELFF.

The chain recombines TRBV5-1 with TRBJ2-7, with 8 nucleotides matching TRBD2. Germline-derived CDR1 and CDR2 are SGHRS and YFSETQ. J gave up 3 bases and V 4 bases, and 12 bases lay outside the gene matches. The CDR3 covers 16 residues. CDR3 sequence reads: CASSQKGLAGGYEQYF. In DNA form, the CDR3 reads TGCGCCAGCAGCCAAAAGGGCCTAGCGGGTGGCTACGAGCAGTACTTC.

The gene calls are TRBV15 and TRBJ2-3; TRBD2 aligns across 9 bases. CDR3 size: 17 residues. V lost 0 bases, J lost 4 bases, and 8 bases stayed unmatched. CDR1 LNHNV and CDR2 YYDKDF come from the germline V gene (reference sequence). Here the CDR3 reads CATSRDYRSGSADTQYF. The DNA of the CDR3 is TGTGCCACCAGCAGAGATTACCGTAGCGGGAGCGCAGATACGCAGTATTTT. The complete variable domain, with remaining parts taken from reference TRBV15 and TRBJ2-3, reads DAMVIQNPRYQVTQFGKPVTLSCSQTLNHNVMYWYQQKSSQAPKLLFHYYDKDFNNEADTPDNFQSRRPNTSFCFLDIRSPGLGDTAMYLCATSRDYRSGSADTQYFGPGTRLTVL.

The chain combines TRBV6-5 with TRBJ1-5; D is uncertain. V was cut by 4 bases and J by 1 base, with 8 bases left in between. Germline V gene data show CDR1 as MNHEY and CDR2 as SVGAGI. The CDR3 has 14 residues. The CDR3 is CASSSPRSNQPQHF. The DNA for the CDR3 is TGTGCCAGCAGTTCCCCACGGAGCAATCAGCCCCAGCATTTT.

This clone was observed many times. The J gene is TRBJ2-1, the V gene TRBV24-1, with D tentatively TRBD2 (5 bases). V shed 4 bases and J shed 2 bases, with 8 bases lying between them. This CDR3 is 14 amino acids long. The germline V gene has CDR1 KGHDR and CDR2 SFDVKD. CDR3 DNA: TGTGCCACCAGTGAGTCCGGGGCCTACAATGAGCAGTTCTTC. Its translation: CATSESGAYNEQFF.

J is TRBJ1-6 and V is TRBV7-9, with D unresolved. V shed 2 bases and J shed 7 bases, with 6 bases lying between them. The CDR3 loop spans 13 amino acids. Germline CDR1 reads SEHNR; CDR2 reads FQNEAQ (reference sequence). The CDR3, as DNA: TGTGCCAGCAGCTTATCGGTGAATTCACCCCTCCACTTT. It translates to CASSLSVNSPLHF.

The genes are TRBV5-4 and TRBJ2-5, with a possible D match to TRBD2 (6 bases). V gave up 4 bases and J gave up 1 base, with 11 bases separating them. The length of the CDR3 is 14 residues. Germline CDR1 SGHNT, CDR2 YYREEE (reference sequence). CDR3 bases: TGTGCCAGCAGCCAACCGGGACTCCAAGAGACCCAGTACTTC. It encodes CASSQPGLQETQYF.

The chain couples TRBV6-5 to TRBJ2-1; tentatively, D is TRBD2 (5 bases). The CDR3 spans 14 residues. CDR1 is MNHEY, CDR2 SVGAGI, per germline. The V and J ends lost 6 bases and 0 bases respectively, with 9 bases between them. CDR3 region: CASRRAGSYNEQFF. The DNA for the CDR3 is TGTGCCAGCAGGCGGGCAGGCTCCTACAATGAGCAGTTCTTC.

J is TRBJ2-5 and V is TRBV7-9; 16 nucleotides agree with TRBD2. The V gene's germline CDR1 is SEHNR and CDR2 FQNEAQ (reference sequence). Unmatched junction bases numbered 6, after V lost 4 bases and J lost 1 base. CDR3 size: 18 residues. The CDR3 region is CASSSPGLAGGSQETQYF. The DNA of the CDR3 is TGTGCCAGCAGCTCTCCGGGACTAGCGGGAGGGAGCCAAGAGACCCAGTACTTC.

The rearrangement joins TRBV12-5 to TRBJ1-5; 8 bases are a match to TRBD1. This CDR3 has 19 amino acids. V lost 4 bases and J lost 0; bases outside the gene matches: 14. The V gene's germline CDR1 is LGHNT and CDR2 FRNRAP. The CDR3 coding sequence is TGTGCTAGTGGTTCCGACGGCAGGGGGCTTTCCTATAGCAATCAGCCCCAGCATTTT. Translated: CASGSDGRGLSYSNQPQHF.

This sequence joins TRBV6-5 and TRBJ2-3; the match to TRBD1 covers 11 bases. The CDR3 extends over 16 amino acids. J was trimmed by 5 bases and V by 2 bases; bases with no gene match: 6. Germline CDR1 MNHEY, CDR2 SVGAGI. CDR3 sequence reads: CASSYQDRGRVDTQYF. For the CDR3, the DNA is TGTGCCAGCAGTTACCAGGACAGGGGGCGGGTAGATACGCAGTATTTT.

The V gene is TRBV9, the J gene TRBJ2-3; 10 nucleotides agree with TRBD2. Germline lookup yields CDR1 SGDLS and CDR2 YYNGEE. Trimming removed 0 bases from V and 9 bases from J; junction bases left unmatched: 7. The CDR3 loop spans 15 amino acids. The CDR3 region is CASSVEGLAMETQYF. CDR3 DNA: TGTGCCAGCAGCGTAGAGGGACTAGCGATGGAGACGCAGTATTTT.